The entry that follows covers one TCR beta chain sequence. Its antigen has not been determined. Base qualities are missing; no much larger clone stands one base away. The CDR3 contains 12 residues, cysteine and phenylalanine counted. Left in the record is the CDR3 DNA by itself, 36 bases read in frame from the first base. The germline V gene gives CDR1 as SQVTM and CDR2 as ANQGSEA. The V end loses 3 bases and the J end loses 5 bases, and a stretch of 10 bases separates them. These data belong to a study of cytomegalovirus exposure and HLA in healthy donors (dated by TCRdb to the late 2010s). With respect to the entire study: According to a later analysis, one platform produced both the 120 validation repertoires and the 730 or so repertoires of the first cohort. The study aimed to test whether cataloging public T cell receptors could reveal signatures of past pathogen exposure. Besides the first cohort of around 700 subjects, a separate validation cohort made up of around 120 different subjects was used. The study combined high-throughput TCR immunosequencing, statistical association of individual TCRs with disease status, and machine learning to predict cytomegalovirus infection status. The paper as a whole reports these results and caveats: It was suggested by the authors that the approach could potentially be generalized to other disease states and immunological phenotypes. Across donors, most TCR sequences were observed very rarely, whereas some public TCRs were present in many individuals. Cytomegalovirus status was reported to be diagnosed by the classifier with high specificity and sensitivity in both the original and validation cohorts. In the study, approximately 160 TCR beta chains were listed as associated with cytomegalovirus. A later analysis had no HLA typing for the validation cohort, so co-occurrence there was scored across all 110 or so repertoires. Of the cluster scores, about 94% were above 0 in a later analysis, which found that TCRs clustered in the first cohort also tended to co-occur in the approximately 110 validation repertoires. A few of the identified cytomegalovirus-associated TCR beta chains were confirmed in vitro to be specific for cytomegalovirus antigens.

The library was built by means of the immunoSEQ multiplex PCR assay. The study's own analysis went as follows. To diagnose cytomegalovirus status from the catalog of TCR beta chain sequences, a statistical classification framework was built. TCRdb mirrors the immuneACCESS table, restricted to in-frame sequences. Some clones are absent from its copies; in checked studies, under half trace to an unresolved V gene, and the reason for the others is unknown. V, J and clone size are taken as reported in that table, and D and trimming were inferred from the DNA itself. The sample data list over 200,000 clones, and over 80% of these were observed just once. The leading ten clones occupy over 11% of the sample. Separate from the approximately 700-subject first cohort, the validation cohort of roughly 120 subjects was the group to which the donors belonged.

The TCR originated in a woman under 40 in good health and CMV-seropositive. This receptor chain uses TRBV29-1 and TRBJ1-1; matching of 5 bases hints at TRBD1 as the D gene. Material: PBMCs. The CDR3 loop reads CSVEGEGTEAFF. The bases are TGCAGCGTTGAGGGGGAGGGGACTGAAGCTTTCTTT.